Presented here are 18 T cell receptor beta chains from one specimen sequenced in a study of tumor-infiltrating lymphocytes in primary liver carcinoma. Using a constant-region primer together with ProtoScript II reverse transcriptase, TCR beta cDNA was made from roughly 500 ng of total RNA. Researchers made the TCR beta libraries by running three nested multiplex PCR rounds with slightly modified ARM-PCR. TRBV1-TRBV30 forward primers paired with a C-beta reverse primer were used in the first two PCR rounds, which ran roughly 10 cycles each. TCRdb re-called the multiplex PCR reads with MiXCR, one entry per CDR3 protein. This table holds 100,000 to 150,000 distinct CDR3 sequences, 64% found once. The study co-extracted DNA and RNA from 20-30 mg of unsorted bulk tissue. The sample taken for sequencing was liver tumor tissue from sampling region 3. The sample's subset: tumor region T3, left-lateral pole. The receptors come from a woman in her sixties with primary liver carcinoma and hepatitis B virus infection.

A remark on this clonotype: One base away lies a much larger clone, so this may be a sequencing read error. The gene calls are TRBV4-1 and TRBJ2-3; 11 bases agree with TRBD1. The germline V gene has CDR1 MGHRA and CDR2 YSYEKL. The CDR3 runs to 15 residues. CDR3 protein: CASSQRTGGSDMQYF. DNA of the CDR3: TGCGCCAGCAGCCAACGGACAGGGGGCTCGGATATGCAGTATTTT.

Details on this clonotype: This may be a read error: a much more frequent sequence differs by one nucleotide. The chain has TRBV2 and TRBJ2-3, with D possibly TRBD2 on 5 matching bases. The CDR3 is 13 amino acids. From germline, CDR1 is SNHLY and CDR2 FYNNEI. CDR3: CASRRAPPDKQYF. CDR3 sequence (DNA): TGTGCCAGCAGGAGGGCCCCCCCAGATAAGCAGTATTTT.

This clonotype was seen once. The chain employs TRBV20-1 and TRBJ2-5; possible D gene TRBD1, 6 bases. In germline, CDR1 is DFQATT, CDR2 SNEGSKA (reference sequence). Deletions cut 1 base from V and 0 bases from J, with 15 bases between. The CDR3 runs to 16 residues. The CDR3 nucleotides read TGCAGTGCTAGAGGGAATGTCCGGGACAACCAAGAGACCCAGTACTTC. It is translated as CSARGNVRDNQETQYF.

Points on this clonotype: A much larger clone is a single base away; this may be a read error. The CDR3 DNA sequence: TGTGCCAGCAGTTACCCCGGACAGGGGCCAACTAGTGAAAAACTGTTTTTT. It yields the protein CASSYPGQGPTSEKLFF. V is TRBV6-6 and J is TRBJ1-4; TRBD1 matches at 9 bases. Germline CDR1 and CDR2: MNHNY and SVGAGI (reference sequence). CDR3 size: 17 residues.

This chain connects TRBV6-6 to TRBJ2-7, with 7 bases fitting TRBD1. Trimming cost V 8 bases and J 2 bases; bases outside gene matches: 12. Germline CDR1 MNHNY, CDR2 SVGAGI (reference sequence). The CDR3 sequence is 15 residues long. CDR3 amino acids: CASGRKSGQTYEQYF. CDR3 in DNA: TGTGCCAGCGGTAGGAAATCGGGACAGACCTACGAGCAGTACTTC.

Regarding this clonotype: Being one base from a much bigger clone, this may be a read error. The chain employs TRBV6-5 and TRBJ2-1; 7 bases map to TRBD2. Looked up from germline, CDR1 is MNHEY and CDR2 is SVGAGI. The CDR3 totals 13 residues. Written as DNA, the CDR3 is TGTGTCAGCAGTCCAGGACTAGGCGGTGAGCAGTCCTTC. As protein: CVSSPGLGGEQSF.

This clonotype came up many times. J is TRBJ2-1 and V is TRBV29-1, with 7 bases identical to TRBD1. The junction had 10 bases not matched to a gene; V was cut back by 3 bases and J by 2 bases. The CDR3 sequence is 16 residues long. Germline CDR1 and CDR2: SQVTM and ANQGSEA. In DNA form, the CDR3 reads TGCAGCGTTGAGGTGGGCAGGGGGAAGACCTACAATGAGCAGTTCTTC. It is translated as CSVEVGRGKTYNEQFF.

The chain employs TRBV11-3 and TRBJ1-2, with TRBD1 as a possible D gene (5 bases). This CDR3 spans 14 amino acids. V lost 5 bases, J lost 10 bases, and 20 bases lay in between. Germline V gives CDR1 SGHNT, CDR2 YENEEA. The CDR3 loop is CASSLNPEGHDYTF. The CDR3 nucleotides are TGTGCCAGCAGCCTAAACCCCGAGGGGCATGACTACACCTTC.

With regard to this clonotype: Sequence at one end of the junction differs from germline and may be a read error. This chain links TRBV11-2 with TRBJ2-3; a possible D gene is TRBD2 (6 bases). The CDR3 sequence is 14 residues long. Germline V lookup: CDR1 SGHAT, CDR2 FQNNGV. In DNA form, the CDR3 reads TGTGTCAGCAGCTTAGAGTCTAGTGGGAGGTCACAGTATTTT. Protein sequence: CVSSLESSGRSQYF. The whole variable domain, filled in from reference TRBV11-2 and TRBJ2-3, reads EAGVAQSPRYKIIEKRQSVAFWCNPISGHATLYWYQQILGQGPKLLIQFQNNGVVDDSQLPKDRFSAERLKGVDSTLKIQPAKLEDSAVYLCVSSLESSGRSQYFGPGTRLTVL.

The chain couples TRBV11-2 to TRBJ2-7, with 9 positions matching TRBD1. V lost 6 bases, J lost 1 base, and 7 bases stayed unmatched. Per the germline V gene, CDR1 is SGHAT and CDR2 is FQNNGV. The CDR3 is made up of 15 amino acids. CDR3 nucleotides: TGTGCCAGCAGACCCGACAGGGGGGCGTCCTACGAGCAGTACTTC. Translated, it gives CASRPDRGASYEQYF.

In regard to this clonotype: This could be a read error, since a much larger clone is one nucleotide away. Because the CDR3 is missing its conserved closing phenylalanine or tryptophan, this is likely a read error. This chain connects TRBV6-4 to TRBJ2-1, with a possible D match to TRBD2 (6 bases). This CDR3 has 15 amino acids. Trimming took 3 bases from V and 8 from J, leaving 17 bases between them. CDR1 and CDR2 (germline): MRHNA, SNTAGT. The CDR3 nucleotides are TGTGCCAGCAGTGATGGGACTGGTGGGGCGGATGAGCAGTTCATC. It codes for CASSDGTGGADEQFI.

Notes on this clonotype: At one end the junction does not follow the germline gene, possibly because of a read error. The V gene is TRBV11-3, the J gene TRBJ2-1; D call uncertain. Germline CDR1 is SGHNT and CDR2 is YENEEA. The CDR3 consists of 11 residues. This CDR3 is CASSLFYGQFF. Here the CDR3 DNA reads TGTGCCAGTAGCTTATTCTATGGGCAGTTCTTC.

As regards this clonotype: One end of the junction varies from germline; a read error may be responsible. The chain combines TRBV11-3 with TRBJ2-1; 7 bases align to TRBD2. The V gene's germline CDR1 is SGHNT and CDR2 YENEEA. The CDR3 extends over 17 amino acids. CDR3 nucleotides: TGTGTCAGCAGCTTGGGTCGGGGGGAGTTGGGTGTCGATGAGCAGTTCTTC. It translates to CVSSLGRGELGVDEQFF.

With respect to this clonotype: A much more abundant neighbour one base away suggests this may be a read error. This chain connects TRBV6-6 to TRBJ2-2; unclear D gene. Germline lookup yields CDR1 MNHNY and CDR2 SVGAGI (reference sequence). The CDR3 has 16 amino acids. The V and J ends lost 2 bases and 6 bases respectively, with 16 bases between them. The CDR3 coding sequence is TGTGCCAGCAGTTACCCTAGGTGGGAATCCCCCGGGGAGCTGTTTTTT. Translated: CASSYPRWESPGELFF.

In its sample, this clonotype was seen a few times. The rearrangement joins TRBV28 to TRBJ1-1; 7 bases line up with TRBD1. The CDR3 loop spans 15 amino acids. The germline V gene encodes CDR1 MDHEN and CDR2 SYDVKM. Trimming cost V 9 bases and J 6 bases; bases outside gene matches: 16. The CDR3 sequence is CASSIGGRKAPEAFF. The DNA for the CDR3 is TGTGCCAGTAGTATAGGGGGCCGGAAGGCTCCTGAAGCTTTCTTT.

The genes are TRBV7-3 and TRBJ2-1; the D is unclear. The CDR3 covers 15 residues. The V end lost 5 bases, the J end lost 9 bases, and 20 bases lay between the germline ends. Germline values: CDR1 SGHTA, CDR2 FQGTGA. CDR3 residues: CASSHLVVGWGEQFF. CDR3 bases: TGTGCCAGCAGCCACCTAGTGGTCGGTTGGGGTGAGCAGTTCTTC.

With respect to this clonotype: A junction boundary mismatches the germline segment, possibly from a read error. V usage is TRBV11-2 and J usage is TRBJ2-3; D unresolved. This CDR3 contains 15 residues. The germline CDR1 and CDR2 sequences are SGHAT and FQNNGV. CDR3 sequence reads: CAGSSRDPRTETQYF. The CDR3 bases are TGTGCCGGCAGCTCTCGAGACCCCCGCACAGAAACGCAGTATTTT.

In the case of this clonotype: A much larger clone sits a single nucleotide away, making a read error possible. The J gene is TRBJ2-2, the V gene TRBV6-1, with D uncertain. CDR3 length: 20 residues. The germline V gene encodes CDR1 MNHNS and CDR2 SASEGT. The CDR3: CANSENVVSRQTQKTGELFF. CDR3 nucleotide sequence: TGTGCCAACAGTGAAAACGTGGTTTCTCGGCAGACCCAAAAGACCGGGGAGCTGTTTTTT.